A single T cell receptor beta chain is shown here with its context. Antigen unknown. Investigators reverse transcribed all isolated RNA, so they sequenced expressed TCRB transcripts. Libraries were prepared by immunoSEQ multiplex PCR; TCRdb keeps only in-frame clonotypes and omits some of them. The sample includes around 70,000 clones, nearly 50% of them seen just once. The sample belongs to a study of beta chain features in type 1 diabetes. Study-wide points: Moderately but significantly shorter TCRB CDR3s were found in Type 1 diabetes patients in all four CD4+ subsets.

The clonotype was recovered from a young man with type 1 diabetes. Sequences were obtained from central memory CD4+ T cells from blood.

Here the CDR3 reads CAWSEQGSSPLHF. The CDR3 bases are TGTGCCTGGAGTGAGCAGGGTAGCTCACCCCTCCACTTT. The chain carries TRBV30 and TRBJ1-6, with D perhaps TRBD1 (5 bases). Trimming removed 1 base from V and 10 bases from J, with 11 bases in between. The CDR3 covers 13 residues. Germline CDR1 reads GTSNPN; CDR2 reads SVGIG (reference sequence).